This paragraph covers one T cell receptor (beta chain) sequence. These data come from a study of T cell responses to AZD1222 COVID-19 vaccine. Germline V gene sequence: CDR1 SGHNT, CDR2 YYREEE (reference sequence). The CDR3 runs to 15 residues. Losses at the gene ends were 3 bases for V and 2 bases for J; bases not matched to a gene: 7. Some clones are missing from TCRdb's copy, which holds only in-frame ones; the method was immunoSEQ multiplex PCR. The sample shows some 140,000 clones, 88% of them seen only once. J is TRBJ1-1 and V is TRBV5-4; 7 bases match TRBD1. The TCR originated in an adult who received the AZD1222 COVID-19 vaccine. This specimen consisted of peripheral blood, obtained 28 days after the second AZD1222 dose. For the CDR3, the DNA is TGTGCCAGCAGCTACCCGGGACAGTTAAACACTGAAGCTTTCTTT. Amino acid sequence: CASSYPGQLNTEAFF.